These T cell receptor beta chains were read from a single sample in a study of Ad26.COV2.S vaccination and SARS-CoV-2 variants. Produced via immunoSEQ multiplex PCR; TCRdb's table is partial and in-frame only. The table has about 500,000 clones, 80% to 90% seen once. Sequencing used peripheral blood, obtained in a trial of Ad26.COV2.S vaccine versus placebo. Source of these receptors: a person between 18 and 65 years old who received the Ad26.COV2.S COVID-19 vaccine or a placebo. CDR3s leave out the opening cysteine and the closing phenylalanine or tryptophan. Size is omitted from some rows. Given values are once, few, many or a class for expanded clones.

abundance	v_gene	j_gene	CDR3aa
-	TRBV27	TRBJ2-7	ASSLLAGSTYEQY
-	TRBV10-3	TRBJ2-2	AISESSRELTGELF
-	TRBV15	TRBJ1-5	ATSRPTGALKPQH
-	TRBV28	TRBJ1-1	ASSVTRDRLWYGTEAF
-	TRBV18	TRBJ2-7	ASSPPTRLVEQY
-	TRBV7-2	TRBJ1-3	ASSLLTTGTGGPGNTIY
-	TRBV7-9	TRBJ2-5	ASSLVGGQETQY
once	TRBV7-2	TRBJ2-7	ASSSKLLAGELSYEQY
-	TRBV14	TRBJ2-1	ASSQLRGVIYNEQF
-	TRBV28	TRBJ1-2	ASSLMLQRGGTKGDYGYT
once	TRBV7-3	TRBJ2-7	ASSAGPNLRQY
-	TRBV20-1	TRBJ1-2	SAPSRAIYT
-	TRBV2	TRBJ2-2	ASSKKTGTGELF
-	TRBV18	TRBJ2-1	ASSLEGLAGISSYNEQF
-	TRBV28	TRBJ1-4	ASSWRDRGQKLF
-	TRBV7-9	TRBJ1-2	ASSPTTGNYGYT
-	TRBV19	TRBJ1-1	ASSEPGGMNTEAF
-	TRBV5-1	TRBJ2-2	ASSLRTGVGGELF
few	TRBV7-9	TRBJ1-5	ASSLGDRVDQPQH
-	TRBV3-1/TRBV3-2	TRBJ1-5	ASSQGRGGNQPQH
-	TRBV4-1	TRBJ2-7	ASSQVLGTSYEQY
once	TRBV13	TRBJ2-2	ASSLQRGLVLGELF
few	TRBV6-6	TRBJ1-1	ASSYPEGGSTEAF
-	TRBV25-1	TRBJ1-2	ASSEFGGQGKNYGYT
once	TRBV7-9	TRBJ2-1	ASSEGVYNEQF
once	TRBV5-1	TRBJ2-7	ASSLSPNLGRTYEQY
-	TRBV7-9	TRBJ2-1	ASSSRLAASYNEQF
-	TRBV12-3/TRBV12-4	TRBJ1-2	ASSFQGGYGYT
-	TRBV27	TRBJ1-2	ASRQQGINYGYT
few	TRBV7-9	TRBJ1-1	ASNFNENTEAF
few	TRBV3-1/TRBV3-2	TRBJ2-5	ASSRQIRTIGETQY
-	TRBV4-3	TRBJ2-1	ASSQTGQSYNEQF
-	TRBV11-3	TRBJ2-2	ASSLEGVGAGSYATGELF
-	TRBV4-3	TRBJ2-1	ASSQARGVNEQF
-	TRBV19	TRBJ2-3	ASSRGKTDTQY
-	TRBV24-1	TRBJ2-1	ATQDSSYNEQF
once	TRBV5-1	TRBJ1-3	ASSPSTDGTGNTIY
-	TRBV28	TRBJ1-3	ASSLMGQGPSGNTIY
-	TRBV25-1	TRBJ2-1	ASSEDRASSYNEQF
-	TRBV4-2	TRBJ2-3	ASSQAERGGTDTQY
-	TRBV7-2	TRBJ1-6	ASSLRTGSNSPLH
-	TRBV5-4	TRBJ2-5	ASSPYSSSETQY
-	TRBV9	TRBJ2-1	ASSPRVTDNEQF